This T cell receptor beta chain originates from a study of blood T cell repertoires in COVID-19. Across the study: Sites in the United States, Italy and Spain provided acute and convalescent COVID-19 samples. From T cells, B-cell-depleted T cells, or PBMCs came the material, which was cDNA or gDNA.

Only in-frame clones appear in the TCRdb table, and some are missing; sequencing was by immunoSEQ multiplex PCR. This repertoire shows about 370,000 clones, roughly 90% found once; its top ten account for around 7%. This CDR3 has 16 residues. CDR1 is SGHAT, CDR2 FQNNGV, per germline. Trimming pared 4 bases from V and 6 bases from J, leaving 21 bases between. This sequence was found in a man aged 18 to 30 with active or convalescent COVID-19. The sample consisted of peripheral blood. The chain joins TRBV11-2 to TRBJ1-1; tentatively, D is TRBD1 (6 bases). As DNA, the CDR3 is TGTGCCAGCAGCTCCGTAGTTACAGGGCTGATGGCTGAAGCTTTCTTT. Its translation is CASSSVVTGLMAEAFF.